The rows below give T cell receptor beta chains drawn from one sample of a study of CD8+CD57+ T cells in acquired aplastic anemia. TCRdb fed the reads into MiXCR, producing one record per CDR3 protein. The sample shows about 180,000 distinct CDR3 sequences, over 40% of them seen only once. Source material: sorted CD4+, CD8+, or CD8+CD57+ T cells (not recorded which) from PBMCs. These receptors all come from a human donor with aplastic anemia. Each CDR3 is given with its conserved first and last residue. Fields, in order: J gene, V gene, CDR3 protein.

TRBJ1-2	TRBV2	CASSDVGQVYGYTF
TRBJ2-3	TRBV19	CASSDPMDTQYF
TRBJ1-5	TRBV11-2	CASSYFPTGPEQPQHF
TRBJ1-2	TRBV2	CASREQGRANYGYTF
TRBJ2-1	TRBV10-2	CASSASEQFF
TRBJ2-1	TRBV10-2	CASSGTSGRSDEQFF
TRBJ2-5	TRBV5-8	CASTIGTSGTGAQYF
TRBJ2-2	TRBV7-3	CASSLRSQGNGELFF
TRBJ2-1	TRBV7-3	CASSLTGGGFDEQFF
TRBJ2-1	TRBV5-4	CASSPGHTYNEQFF
TRBJ1-1	TRBV7-9	CASSRTGTGAEAFF
TRBJ2-6	TRBV6-1	CASRTRGSGANVLTF
TRBJ1-1	TRBV29-1	CSVVLTPLTEAFF
TRBJ1-2	TRBV9	CASSAQGNHGYTF
TRBJ1-5	TRBV5-1	CASSPDRPNQPQHF
TRBJ2-1	TRBV10-2	CASSLGTSGTSLSQFF
TRBJ2-5	TRBV2	CASSRSKPETQYF
TRBJ1-4	TRBV7-8	CASSPGGPGEKLFF
TRBJ1-4	TRBV29-1	CSVYGQGSEKLFF
TRBJ1-2	TRBV5-6	CASSWDRAGYTF
TRBJ1-6	TRBV29-1	CSVMRGLDRWRMGSPLHF
TRBJ2-7	TRBV10-1	CASSETIAYEQYF
TRBJ1-2	TRBV6-2/TRBV6-3	CASSYVGVANYGYTF
TRBJ2-2	TRBV24-1	CATGAAGELFF
TRBJ2-5	TRBV20-1	CSASLAGGQETQYF
TRBJ1-6	TRBV3-1	CASSPSDGRGISPLHF
TRBJ2-7	TRBV20-1	CSAEAQGAYEQYF
TRBJ2-1	TRBV5-5	CASSFLGLPHNEQFF
TRBJ2-3	TRBV15	CATSRDQTGRSTDTQYF
TRBJ2-2	TRBV4-2	CASYDFPGGANTGELFF
TRBJ1-5	TRBV10-3	CAIRDGYPQHF
TRBJ2-2	TRBV10-3	CAIRTSTGELFF
TRBJ2-5	TRBV12-3/TRBV12-4	CASRAGTGGETQYF
TRBJ2-7	TRBV7-2	CASSFQQGYEQYF
TRBJ2-7	TRBV2	CASSVGRGGHEQYF
TRBJ2-7	TRBV20-1	CSALLGDYEQYF
TRBJ1-3	TRBV9	CASSTFDRSSSGNTIYF
TRBJ2-7	TRBV9	CASSVGTSGEREQYF
TRBJ2-7	TRBV25-1	CASSDSRQHEQYF
TRBJ2-7	TRBV7-6	CASNLEVGRAYEQYF
TRBJ1-1	TRBV19	CASSYGTLEAFF
TRBJ2-3	TRBV24-1	CATSGDADTQYF
TRBJ2-1	TRBV25-1	CASSALLTGLAGGKGQFF
TRBJ1-2	TRBV4-2	CASSLPGGGTLPQYTF
TRBJ2-7	TRBV18	CASSRGLTSYEQYF
TRBJ2-7	TRBV7-2	CASSFVREQYF
TRBJ2-7	TRBV11-1	CASSLGAQRGGYEQYF
TRBJ2-5	TRBV7-3	CASSLTESVRTQYF
TRBJ1-1	TRBV14	CASSYGGVNTEAFF
TRBJ2-1	TRBV2	CASSVTGGPYEQFF
TRBJ2-7	TRBV7-9	CASSLDGALTYF
TRBJ2-5	TRBV20-1	CSATRGSGIVETQYF
TRBJ2-7	TRBV25-1	CASSDSTGGSYEQYF
TRBJ1-5	TRBV5-4	CASSLGGQGGSNQPQHF
TRBJ1-5	TRBV6-1	CASSEEVGVTQHF
TRBJ1-6	TRBV12-3/TRBV12-4	CASSRTGANSPLHF
TRBJ2-3	TRBV15	CATSREHVGGRGRGTDTQYF